Detailed here is one T cell receptor (beta chain). These data originate in a study of blood T cells in healthy people across ages. CDR1 is SNHLY and CDR2 is FYNNEI in the germline V gene. The CDR3 runs 12 residues. Trimming took off 6 bases at V and 5 bases at J, with 10 bases between the two ends. With a J-beta primer mix and a sample-barcoded 5' primer, a second PCR ran about 6 to 11 cycles. TCRdb re-called the 5' RACE reads through MiXCR, storing one row per CDR3 protein. The repertoire holds roughly 800,000 distinct CDR3 sequences, with approximately 55% as singletons. The origin of this receptor is a man at least 80 years old in good health. What was sequenced was blood. V gene TRBV2 combines with J gene TRBJ2-5; TRBD1 might be the D (5 bases). This CDR3 reads CASRSPGETQYF. Written as DNA, the CDR3 is TGTGCCAGCAGGTCCCCAGGGGAGACCCAGTACTTC.